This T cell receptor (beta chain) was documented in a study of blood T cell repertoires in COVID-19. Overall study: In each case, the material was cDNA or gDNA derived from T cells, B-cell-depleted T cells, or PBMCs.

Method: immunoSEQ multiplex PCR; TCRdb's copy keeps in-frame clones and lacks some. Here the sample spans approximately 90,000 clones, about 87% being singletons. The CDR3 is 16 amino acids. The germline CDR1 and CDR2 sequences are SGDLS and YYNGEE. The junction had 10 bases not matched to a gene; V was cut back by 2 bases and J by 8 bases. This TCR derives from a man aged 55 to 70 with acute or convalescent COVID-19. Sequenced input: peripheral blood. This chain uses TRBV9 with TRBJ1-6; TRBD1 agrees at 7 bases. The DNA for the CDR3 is TGTGCCAGCAGCGTTGGTCCAGGGGGTGGTGATTCACCCCTCCACTTT. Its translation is CASSVGPGGGDSPLHF.